This is a list of T cell receptor beta chains from one sample in a study of blood T cell repertoires in COVID-19. Data came from immunoSEQ multiplex PCR; TCRdb stores just in-frame clones and leaves some out. Of 150,000 to 200,000 clones listed, around 87% are singletons. The sample comprised peripheral blood. Source of these receptors: a man aged 40-49 years with active or convalescent COVID-19. CDR3s include the opening cysteine and the closing phenylalanine or tryptophan. The D gene is left open where the match is weak. Clone size appears in some rows only: once, few, many, or a class for an expanded clone.

size: once
J: TRBJ1-1
V: TRBV7-6
D: .
CDR3: CASSLAVAAPEAFF

size: .
J: TRBJ1-3
V: TRBV6-1
D: .
CDR3: CASSDFGRAIYF

size: once
J: TRBJ1-4
V: TRBV28
D: .
CDR3: CASSLGGPGEKLFF

size: .
J: TRBJ2-7
V: TRBV3-1/TRBV3-2
D: TRBD2
CDR3: CASSAGAPLPYEQYF

size: .
J: TRBJ2-2
V: TRBV4-3
D: TRBD1
CDR3: CASSQDLGQGFTNTGELFF

size: .
J: TRBJ2-1
V: TRBV11-3
D: .
CDR3: CASSLGWRGRNEQFF

size: .
J: TRBJ1-3
V: TRBV30
D: .
CDR3: CAWGIGDTIYF

size: .
J: TRBJ2-1
V: TRBV15
D: .
CDR3: CATSAEPQPQPYNEQFF

size: .
J: TRBJ2-5
V: TRBV27
D: TRBD2
CDR3: CASRTPDGLGRETQYF

size: .
J: TRBJ2-2
V: TRBV5-1
D: .
CDR3: CASSQVSTGELFF

size: once
J: TRBJ1-4
V: TRBV30
D: .
CDR3: CAWSPDLVGGHEKLFF

size: .
J: TRBJ1-2
V: TRBV5-1
D: TRBD1
CDR3: CASSRIGTELNYGYTF

size: .
J: TRBJ2-5
V: TRBV6-2/TRBV6-3
D: .
CDR3: CASSYSIGGGGETQYF

size: .
J: TRBJ2-2
V: TRBV29-1
D: TRBD2
CDR3: CSVADSGGNTGELFF

size: .
J: TRBJ1-2
V: TRBV27
D: TRBD1
CDR3: CASGPDRANYGYTF

size: .
J: TRBJ2-5
V: TRBV7-8
D: TRBD1
CDR3: CASSLGTGDDQETQYF

size: .
J: TRBJ1-6
V: TRBV4-3
D: TRBD1
CDR3: CASSQAGQGANNSPLHF

size: once
J: TRBJ1-2
V: TRBV12-5
D: TRBD1
CDR3: CASGPDREVGGYTF

size: .
J: TRBJ2-1
V: TRBV5-1
D: TRBD2
CDR3: CASRPTGTTYDEQFF

size: .
J: TRBJ1-6
V: TRBV5-4
D: TRBD1
CDR3: CASSATGGGSPLHF

size: once
J: TRBJ1-6
V: TRBV6-4
D: TRBD1
CDR3: CATRSGTANSPLHF

size: .
J: TRBJ1-5
V: TRBV10-2
D: .
CDR3: CASSESREASQPQHF

size: .
J: TRBJ2-7
V: TRBV7-2
D: .
CDR3: CASSPDRGSYEQYF

size: .
J: TRBJ1-4
V: TRBV28
D: TRBD1
CDR3: CASSPTGLTNEKLFF

size: .
J: TRBJ2-3
V: TRBV5-5
D: TRBD1
CDR3: CASSLGTVPSTDTQYF

size: .
J: TRBJ1-1
V: TRBV2
D: .
CDR3: CASSTGTRGYTEAFF

size: few
J: TRBJ2-6
V: TRBV29-1
D: TRBD1
CDR3: CSVARTGGSGANVLTF

size: .
J: TRBJ1-1
V: TRBV12-3/TRBV12-4
D: .
CDR3: CASSWRGPEAFF

size: few
J: TRBJ1-2
V: TRBV11-2
D: TRBD1
CDR3: CASSLLGTGDGYTF

size: .
J: TRBJ1-1
V: TRBV11-1
D: .
CDR3: CASTGNTEAFF

size: .
J: TRBJ2-5
V: TRBV15
D: .
CDR3: CATSRESPDPTEQETQYF

size: .
J: TRBJ1-2
V: TRBV7-8
D: .
CDR3: CASSPTGPGYTF

size: .
J: TRBJ2-1
V: TRBV12-3/TRBV12-4
D: .
CDR3: CASSLGDFNEQFF

size: .
J: TRBJ1-1
V: TRBV10-1
D: TRBD1
CDR3: CASSAGRQGARDTEAFF

size: .
J: TRBJ1-5
V: TRBV30
D: .
CDR3: CAWSRGGALNNQPQHF

size: .
J: TRBJ1-2
V: TRBV30
D: TRBD1
CDR3: CAWRLGTGASGYTF

size: .
J: TRBJ1-2
V: TRBV18
D: .
CDR3: CASSPSDTVGYTF

size: .
J: TRBJ1-1
V: TRBV6-5
D: TRBD1
CDR3: CASRRTGYDEAFF

size: .
J: TRBJ2-4
V: TRBV19
D: .
CDR3: CASSGSAGPKNIQYF

size: once
J: TRBJ1-1
V: TRBV6-6
D: TRBD1
CDR3: CASSYSGQGAGLAFF

size: once
J: TRBJ1-1
V: TRBV9
D: .
CDR3: CASSVARNTEAFF

size: .
J: TRBJ2-1
V: TRBV25-1
D: TRBD2
CDR3: CASSATLGLADYNEQFF

size: few
J: TRBJ2-7
V: TRBV29-1
D: TRBD1
CDR3: CSVEVGQGAGEQYF

size: .
J: TRBJ2-2
V: TRBV10-2
D: TRBD2
CDR3: CASKISGGGAVGELFF

size: once
J: TRBJ1-2
V: TRBV4-1
D: .
CDR3: CASSQVPVSTYYGYTF